This entry lists 25 T cell receptor beta chains sequenced from one sample in a study of siplizumab effects on memory and regulatory T cells. Clones were sequenced by immunoSEQ multiplex PCR, and TCRdb holds only the in-frame ones, with some missing. The sample includes around 100,000 clones, about nine tenths of them seen just once. Material for sequencing was non-Treg CD4+ T cells sorted from blood. Receptors were obtained from a human donor in good health.

The chain links TRBV28 to TRBJ2-7; D tentatively fits TRBD1 or TRBD2 (5 bases each). CDR3 size: 10 residues. CDR1 MDHEN and CDR2 SYDVKM come from the germline V gene. Trimming removed 10 bases at V and 7 bases at J, with 11 bases between. CDR3 loop: CATGPGEQYF. CDR3 sequence (DNA): TGTGCCACGGGGCCGGGTGAGCAGTACTTC.

This clone has just one count. This chain connects TRBV4-1 to TRBJ2-2; TRBD2 matches at 13 bases. CDR3 length: 15 amino acids. After removal of 8 bases from V and 8 bases from J, the junction contained 8 bases not matched to a gene. Germline assignment: CDR1 MGHRA and CDR2 YSYEKL. Here the CDR3 reads CASHWTSGSSGELFF. DNA of the CDR3: TGCGCCAGCCATTGGACTAGCGGGAGCTCAGGGGAGCTGTTTTTT.

This rearrangement joins TRBV4-1 to TRBJ1-1; TRBD1 might be the D (6 bases). Germline V gene lookup returns CDR1 MGHRA and CDR2 YSYEKL. This CDR3 is built from 19 residues. V shed 1 base and J shed 1 base, with 22 bases lying between them. CDR3 coding DNA: TGCGCCAGCAGCCAAGTAAGATCGCTGTTTGGCAGGGGGAACACTGAAGCTTTCTTT. Translating gives CASSQVRSLFGRGNTEAFF.

V usage is TRBV2 and J usage is TRBJ1-6; D remains ambiguous. Germline V gene data show CDR1 as SNHLY and CDR2 as FYNNEI. This CDR3 spans 12 amino acids. Deletions cut 3 bases from V and 9 bases from J, with 6 bases between. CDR3 coding DNA: TGTGCCAGCAGTGATCGGAGTTCACCCCTCCACTTT. Amino acids: CASSDRSSPLHF. The variable domain in full, completed from reference TRBV2 and TRBJ1-6, reads EPEVTQTPSHQVTQMGQEVILRCVPISNHLYFYWYRQILGQKVEFLVSFYNNEISEKSEIFDDQFSVERPDGSNFTLKIRSTKLEDSAMYFCASSDRSSPLHFGNGTRLTVT.

The CDR3 here is CASSPISGTLAVNEQFF. The CDR3, as DNA: TGTGCCAGCAGTCCGATCTCAGGGACACTAGCGGTCAATGAGCAGTTCTTC. V is TRBV27 and J is TRBJ2-1, with 8 bases lining up with TRBD2. The germline V gene encodes CDR1 MNHEY and CDR2 SMNVEV (reference sequence). The CDR3 totals 17 residues. The ends lost 5 bases at V and 6 bases at J; junction bases unmatched: 15.

This clone has only one observation. The chain couples TRBV28 to TRBJ1-5; perhaps TRBD1 as D (6 bases). From germline, CDR1 is MDHEN and CDR2 SYDVKM. V lost 10 bases, J lost 9 bases, and 16 bases lay in between. The CDR3 spans 12 residues. CDR3 coding DNA: TGTGCCACAAAGACAGGTGCGTTGCCCCAGCATTTT. Translated, it gives CATKTGALPQHF. Using reference TRBV28 and TRBJ1-5 for the parts outside the CDR3, the full variable domain is DVKVTQSSRYLVKRTGEKVFLECVQDMDHENMFWYRQDPGLGLRLIYFSYDVKMKEKGDIPEGYSVSREKKERFSLILESASTNQTSMYLCATKTGALPQHFGDGTRLSIL.

V usage is TRBV30 and J usage is TRBJ2-5, with D maybe TRBD1 (6 bases). Germline V CDR1 and CDR2: GTSNPN, SVGIG (reference sequence). The CDR3 length is 14 residues. V lost 3 bases and J 4 bases, leaving 15 bases between the germline ends. DNA of the CDR3: TGTGCCTGGAGCCAAGAGACAGGTCGAGAGACCCAGTACTTC. Its translation is CAWSQETGRETQYF.

The chain has TRBV7-2 and TRBJ2-7; D gene uncertain. The CDR3 is 15 residues long. Per germline, CDR1 SGHTA and CDR2 FQGNSA. V was shortened by 1 base and J by 2 bases, with 12 bases between the two germline ends. CDR3 region: CASSLDYRGTYEQYF. The DNA for the CDR3 is TGTGCCAGCAGCTTAGATTATCGAGGTACCTACGAGCAGTACTTC.

This chain links TRBV7-2 with TRBJ1-6, with D unclear. Trimming took 5 bases from V and 9 from J, leaving 8 bases between them. This CDR3 is 12 amino acids long. Germline CDR1 SGHTA, CDR2 FQGNSA. CDR3 in amino acids: CASSLRSSPLHF. The CDR3, as DNA: TGTGCCAGCAGCCTTAGGAGTTCACCCCTCCACTTT.

This chain uses TRBV7-8 with TRBJ2-1; TRBD2 agrees at 7 bases. Trimming cost V 3 bases and J 3 bases; bases outside gene matches: 5. The CDR3 totals 15 residues. Germline V gene data show CDR1 as SGHVS and CDR2 as FQNEAQ. The CDR3 loop is CASSFAGAFYNEQFF. CDR3 DNA: TGTGCCAGCAGCTTTGCGGGAGCGTTCTACAATGAGCAGTTCTTC.

The J gene is TRBJ2-5, the V gene TRBV25-1; 7 bases map to TRBD1. Germline trimming cut 2 bases from V and 3 bases from J; bases unmatched to any gene: 3. The CDR3 loop spans 14 amino acids. Germline lookup yields CDR1 MGHDK and CDR2 SYGVNS. The CDR3 here is CASSEPGTEETQYF. The CDR3 DNA sequence: TGTGCCAGCAGTGAACCCGGGACAGAAGAGACCCAGTACTTC.

Written as DNA, the CDR3 is TGTGCCAGTAGTAGGCACGGTCCTAACTATGGCTACACCTTC. Protein product: CASSRHGPNYGYTF. The V call is TRBV19, the J call TRBJ1-2; D is uncertain. Trimming pared 4 bases from V and 0 bases from J, leaving 9 bases between. The germline V gene encodes CDR1 LNHDA and CDR2 SQIVND (reference sequence). The CDR3 consists of 14 residues. The entire variable domain, with the rest obtained from reference TRBV19 and TRBJ1-2, is as follows: DGGITQSPKYLFRKEGQNVTLSCEQNLNHDAMYWYRQDPGQGLRLIYYSQIVNDFQKGDIAEGYSVSREKKESFPLTVTSAQKNPTAFYLCASSRHGPNYGYTFGSGTRLTVV.

This clone turned up a few times. The chain uses TRBV18 and TRBJ1-1; D is ambiguous. The ends were cut back, 2 bases at V and 0 bases at J, with 4 bases in the middle. CDR1 is KGHSH and CDR2 is LQKENI in the germline V gene. CDR3 length: 13 amino acids. As DNA, the CDR3 is TGTGCCAGCTCACCAGGTATGAACACTGAAGCTTTCTTT. Its protein product is CASSPGMNTEAFF.

This chain links TRBV2 with TRBJ2-2; the D gene is possibly TRBD1 (5 bases). The CDR3 contains 13 residues. CDR1 is SNHLY and CDR2 is FYNNEI in the germline V gene. Trimming cost V 6 bases and J 4 bases, with 9 bases left between them. The CDR3 is CASRRQSTGELFF. CDR3 sequence (DNA): TGTGCCAGCAGACGACAGAGCACCGGGGAGCTGTTTTTT.

V usage is TRBV27 and J usage is TRBJ2-2; tentative D call: TRBD2 (6 bases). Trimming removed 7 bases from V and 12 bases from J, with 27 bases in between. The germline V gene encodes CDR1 MNHEY and CDR2 SMNVEV (reference sequence). The CDR3 loop spans 16 amino acids. CDR3 DNA sequence: TGTGCCAGCAAAGTAAAGCGGGCATCAGGGAGGTTGAAGCTGTTTTTT. Translated, it gives CASKVKRASGRLKLFF.

This sequence joins TRBV30 and TRBJ2-7, with 7 bases lining up with TRBD2. CDR1 and CDR2 from the germline V gene are GTSNPN and SVGIG (reference sequence). CDR3 length: 13 amino acids. The V and J ends lost 3 bases and 2 bases, in that order; junction bases with no gene match: 4. DNA of the CDR3: TGTGCCTGGAGAAGAAGCGGGACCTACGAGCAGTACTTC. Translated: CAWRRSGTYEQYF.

V and J are TRBV5-1 and TRBJ2-7; 9 nucleotides match TRBD1. Germline values: CDR1 SGHRS, CDR2 YFSETQ. This CDR3 comprises 15 residues. V lost 4 bases to trimming and J lost 0 bases; unmatched junction nucleotides: 5. The CDR3 spells CASSQQGAFSYEQYF. CDR3 DNA sequence: TGCGCCAGCAGCCAACAGGGGGCCTTCTCCTACGAGCAGTACTTC.

The chain joins TRBV6-5 to TRBJ1-2; D perhaps matches TRBD1 (6 bases). The ends were cut back, 6 bases at V and 6 bases at J, with 11 bases in the middle. Germline V CDR1 and CDR2: MNHEY, SVGAGI. The CDR3 is made up of 12 amino acids. DNA for the CDR3: TGTGCCAGCAGAAGGGGGGTAGATGGCTACACCTTC. This sequence encodes CASRRGVDGYTF.

This clone was recorded only once. The genes are TRBV5-5 and TRBJ1-1; D is undetermined. V lost 0 bases to trimming and J lost 1 base, with 7 bases between them. The germline V gene encodes CDR1 SGHKS and CDR2 YYEKEE (reference sequence). This CDR3 is 14 amino acids long. Written as DNA, the CDR3 is TGTGCCAGCAGCTTGGTGGCGGCGAACACTGAAGCTTTCTTT. This codes for CASSLVAANTEAFF.

This clone was picked up one time. The chain has TRBV7-8 and TRBJ2-7, with 7 positions matching TRBD1. CDR1 and CDR2 (germline): SGHVS, FQNEAQ. After removal of 5 bases from V and 1 base from J, the junction contained 5 bases not matched to a gene. This CDR3 comprises 14 residues. The CDR3, as DNA: TGTGCCAGCAGCCAAAGGGACAGTTCCTACGAGCAGTACTTC. Translated: CASSQRDSSYEQYF.

The V gene is TRBV5-1, the J gene TRBJ2-1; TRBD2 aligns across 14 bases. CDR1 SGHRS and CDR2 YFSETQ come from the germline V gene. V trimming: 4 bases; J trimming: 4 bases; junction bases outside the gene matches: 16. The CDR3 spans 20 residues. CDR3 sequence reads: CASSPGQFGTSGSIYNEQFF. CDR3 in DNA: TGCGCCAGCAGCCCCGGACAGTTCGGGACTAGCGGGAGTATTTACAATGAGCAGTTCTTC.

This clone was detected only a few times. The chain uses TRBV27 and TRBJ2-1, with D possibly called TRBD1 or TRBD2 (5 bases each). The V and J ends lost 5 bases and 0 bases respectively, with 14 bases between them. This CDR3 is built from 16 residues. CDR1 MNHEY and CDR2 SMNVEV come from the germline V gene (reference sequence). This chain's CDR3 is CASSPSGRSSYNEQFF. CDR3 coding DNA: TGTGCCAGCAGTCCATCGGGGCGGAGCTCCTACAATGAGCAGTTCTTC.

V usage is TRBV5-1 and J usage is TRBJ1-2; 10 nucleotides align to TRBD1. The ends lost 8 bases at V and 2 bases at J; junction bases unmatched: 6. Germline V gives CDR1 SGHRS, CDR2 YFSETQ. This CDR3 is built from 14 residues. For the CDR3, the DNA is TGCGCCAGTTCAACGACAGGGGGCAACTATGGCTACACCTTC. Its protein is CASSTTGGNYGYTF. The whole variable domain, filled in from reference TRBV5-1 and TRBJ1-2, reads KAGVTQTPRYLIKTRGQQVTLSCSPISGHRSVSWYQQTPGQGLQFLFEYFSETQRNKGNFPGRFSGRQFSNSRSEMNVSTLELGDSALYLCASSTTGGNYGYTFGSGTRLTVV.

The genes are TRBV4-2 and TRBJ2-5; the match to TRBD2 covers 8 bases. The germline V gene encodes CDR1 LGHNA and CDR2 YNFKEQ. This CDR3 contains 18 residues. Trimming removed 0 bases from V and 3 bases from J; junction bases left unmatched: 12. The CDR3 region has the DNA TGTGCCAGCAGCCAAGATAAGGGGGGCGGGAGGCCCGAAGAGACCCAGTACTTC. Translation: CASSQDKGGGRPEETQYF.

In the case of this clone: The sample contains more than one DNA sequence encoding this CDR3. This chain uses TRBV5-1 with TRBJ2-1, with D perhaps matching TRBD1 (6 bases). V lost 4 bases, J lost 0 bases, and 8 bases lay in between. The germline V gene encodes CDR1 SGHRS and CDR2 YFSETQ. The CDR3 totals 14 residues. The CDR3 bases are TGCGCCAGCAGCACAGGGAGCTCCTACAATGAGCAGTTCTTC. Encoded protein: CASSTGSSYNEQFF.